This T cell receptor beta chain came from a study of graft-versus-host responses after intestinal transplantation. Produced via immunoSEQ multiplex PCR; TCRdb's table is partial and in-frame only. The profile covers 35,000 to 50,000 clones, with approximately 93% appearing a single time and roughly 23% taken by the ten largest. Points on this clone: Its antigen is not known.

The germline gives CDR1 LNHDA, CDR2 SQIVND (reference sequence). CDR3 size: 13 residues. The V and J ends lost 7 bases and 4 bases respectively, with 13 bases between them. The sequencing here drew on unstimulated CD8+ T cells sorted from spleen or lymph node cells, taken before transplant. The rearrangement joins TRBV19 to TRBJ1-2; weak D call: TRBD1 (5 bases). This clonotype was obtained from a human donor who was the organ donor for an intestinal transplant. This CDR3 is CASMIQGGYGYTF. The CDR3 coding sequence is TGTGCCAGTATGATCCAGGGCGGCTATGGCTACACCTTC.